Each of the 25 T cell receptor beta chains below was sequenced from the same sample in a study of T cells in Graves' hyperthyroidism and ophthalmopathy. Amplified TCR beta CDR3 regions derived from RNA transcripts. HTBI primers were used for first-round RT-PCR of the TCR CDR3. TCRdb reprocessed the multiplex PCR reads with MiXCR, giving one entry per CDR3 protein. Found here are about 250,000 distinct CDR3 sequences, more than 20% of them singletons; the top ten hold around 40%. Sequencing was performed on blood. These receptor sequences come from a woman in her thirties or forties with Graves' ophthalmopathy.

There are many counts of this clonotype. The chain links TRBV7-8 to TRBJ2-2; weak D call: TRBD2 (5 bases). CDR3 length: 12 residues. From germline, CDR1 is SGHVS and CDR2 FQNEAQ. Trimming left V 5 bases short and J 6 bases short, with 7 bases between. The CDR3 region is CASSPGAGELFF. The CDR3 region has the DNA TGTGCCAGCAGCCCCGGGGCCGGGGAGCTGTTTTTT.

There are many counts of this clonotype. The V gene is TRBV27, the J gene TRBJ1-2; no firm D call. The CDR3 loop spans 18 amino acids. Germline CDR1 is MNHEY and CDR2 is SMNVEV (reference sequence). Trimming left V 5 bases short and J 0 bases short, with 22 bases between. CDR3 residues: CASSPHEALGGANYGYTF. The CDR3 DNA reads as TGTGCCAGCAGTCCACACGAGGCCCTCGGAGGTGCTAACTATGGCTACACCTTC.

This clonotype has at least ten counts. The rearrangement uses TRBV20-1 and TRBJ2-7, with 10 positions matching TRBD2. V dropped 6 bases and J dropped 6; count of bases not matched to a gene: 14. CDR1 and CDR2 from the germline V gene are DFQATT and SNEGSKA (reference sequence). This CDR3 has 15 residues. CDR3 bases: TGCAGTGCCCCCCACGGCACTAGCGGGATTATCGAGCAGTACTTC. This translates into CSAPHGTSGIIEQYF.

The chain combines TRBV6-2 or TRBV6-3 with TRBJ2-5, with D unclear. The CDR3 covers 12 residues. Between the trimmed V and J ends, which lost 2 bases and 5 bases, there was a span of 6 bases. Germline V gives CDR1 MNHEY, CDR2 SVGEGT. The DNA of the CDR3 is TGTGCCAGCAGTTACACCCCGGAGACCCAGTACTTC. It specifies CASSYTPETQYF.

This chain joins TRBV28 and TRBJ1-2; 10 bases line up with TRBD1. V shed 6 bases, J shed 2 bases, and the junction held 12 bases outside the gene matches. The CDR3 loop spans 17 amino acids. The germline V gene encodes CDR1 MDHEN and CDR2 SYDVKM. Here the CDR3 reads CASRIPPGTGDNYGYTF. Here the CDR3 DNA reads TGTGCCAGCAGAATCCCTCCGGGGACAGGGGACAACTATGGCTACACCTTC.

CDR3 sequence (DNA): TGTGCCAGCTCACCAGGGGGTGGAGGTGAGCAGTACTTC. Its protein product is CASSPGGGGEQYF. The V and J genes are TRBV18 and TRBJ2-7; either TRBD1 or TRBD2 may fit D (5 bases each). V was shortened by 2 bases and J by 7 bases, with 12 bases between the two germline ends. This CDR3 region has 13 residues. Germline values: CDR1 KGHSH, CDR2 LQKENI.

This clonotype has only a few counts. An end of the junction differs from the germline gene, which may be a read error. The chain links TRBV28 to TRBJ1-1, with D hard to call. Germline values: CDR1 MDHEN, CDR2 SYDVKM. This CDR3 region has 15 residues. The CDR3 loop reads CASSDLLGLGTEASF. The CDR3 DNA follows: TGTGCCAGCAGTGACCTACTAGGTTTGGGCACTGAAGCTTCCTTT. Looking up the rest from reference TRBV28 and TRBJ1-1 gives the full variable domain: DVKVTQSSRYLVKRTGEKVFLECVQDMDHENMFWYRQDPGLGLRLIYFSYDVKMKEKGDIPEGYSVSREKKERFSLILESASTNQTSMYLCASSDLLGLGTEASFGQGTRLTVV.

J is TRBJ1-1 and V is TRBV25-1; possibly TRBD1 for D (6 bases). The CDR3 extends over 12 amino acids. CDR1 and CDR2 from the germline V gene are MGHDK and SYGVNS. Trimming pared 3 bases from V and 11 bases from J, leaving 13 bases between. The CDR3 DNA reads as TGTGCCAGCAGTGATGTGGGACACGGCGCTTTCTTT. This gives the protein CASSDVGHGAFF.

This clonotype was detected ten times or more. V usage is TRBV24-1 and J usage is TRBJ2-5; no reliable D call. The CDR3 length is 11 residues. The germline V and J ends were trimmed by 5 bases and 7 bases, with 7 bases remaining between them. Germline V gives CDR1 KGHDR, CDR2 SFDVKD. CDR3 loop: CATSALGTQYF. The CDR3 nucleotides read TGTGCCACCAGTGCCTTAGGGACCCAGTACTTC.

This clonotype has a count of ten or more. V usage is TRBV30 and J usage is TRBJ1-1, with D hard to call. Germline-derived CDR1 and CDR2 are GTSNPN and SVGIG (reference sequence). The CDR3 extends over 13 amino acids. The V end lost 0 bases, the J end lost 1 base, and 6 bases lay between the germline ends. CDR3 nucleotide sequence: TGTGCCTGGAGTGTAAATTGGAACACTGAAGCTTTCTTT. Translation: CAWSVNWNTEAFF.

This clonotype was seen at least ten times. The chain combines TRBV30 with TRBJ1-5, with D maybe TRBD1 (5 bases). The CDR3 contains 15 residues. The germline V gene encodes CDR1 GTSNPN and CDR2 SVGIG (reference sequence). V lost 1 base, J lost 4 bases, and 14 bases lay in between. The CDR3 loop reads CAWSETGTGNQPQHF. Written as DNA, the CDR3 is TGTGCCTGGAGTGAAACCGGGACGGGGAATCAGCCCCAGCATTTT. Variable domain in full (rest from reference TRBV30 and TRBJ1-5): SQTIHQWPATLVQPVGSPLSLECTVEGTSNPNLYWYRQAAGRGLQLLFYSVGIGQISSEVPQNLSASRPQDRQFILSSKKLLLSDSGFYLCAWSETGTGNQPQHFGDGTRLSIL.

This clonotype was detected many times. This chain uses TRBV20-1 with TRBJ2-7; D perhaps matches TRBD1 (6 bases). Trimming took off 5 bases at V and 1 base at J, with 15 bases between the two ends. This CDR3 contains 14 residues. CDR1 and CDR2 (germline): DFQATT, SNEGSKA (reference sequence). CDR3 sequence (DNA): TGCAGTGCTCAACGGACGACAGGTTCCTACGAGCAGTACTTC. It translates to CSAQRTTGSYEQYF.

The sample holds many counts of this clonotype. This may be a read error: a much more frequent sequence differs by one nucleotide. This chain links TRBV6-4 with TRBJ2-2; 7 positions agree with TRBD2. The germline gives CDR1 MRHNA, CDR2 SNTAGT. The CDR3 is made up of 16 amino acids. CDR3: CASSDSFGRNTGERFF. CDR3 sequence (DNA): TGTGCCAGCAGTGACTCCTTCGGGAGGAACACCGGGGAGCGGTTTTTT.

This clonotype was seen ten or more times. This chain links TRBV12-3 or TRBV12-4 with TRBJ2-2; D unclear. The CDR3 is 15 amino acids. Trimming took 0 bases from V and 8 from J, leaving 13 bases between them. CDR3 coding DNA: TGTGCCAGCAGTTTAGCGCTAAGTGGGTCGGGGGAGCTGTTTTTT. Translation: CASSLALSGSGELFF.

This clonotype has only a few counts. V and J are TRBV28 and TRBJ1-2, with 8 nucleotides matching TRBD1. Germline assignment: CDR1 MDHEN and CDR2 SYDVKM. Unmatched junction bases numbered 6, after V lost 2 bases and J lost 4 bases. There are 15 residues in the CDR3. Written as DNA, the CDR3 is TGTGCCAGCAGTTTAGGGACAGGCGCTGGCTATGGCTACACCTTC. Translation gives CASSLGTGAGYGYTF.

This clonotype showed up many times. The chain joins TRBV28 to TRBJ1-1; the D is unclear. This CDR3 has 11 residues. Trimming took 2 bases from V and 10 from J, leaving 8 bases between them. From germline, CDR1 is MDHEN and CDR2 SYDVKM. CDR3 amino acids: CASSLDGRAFF. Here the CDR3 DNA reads TGTGCCAGCAGTTTAGATGGGAGAGCTTTCTTT.

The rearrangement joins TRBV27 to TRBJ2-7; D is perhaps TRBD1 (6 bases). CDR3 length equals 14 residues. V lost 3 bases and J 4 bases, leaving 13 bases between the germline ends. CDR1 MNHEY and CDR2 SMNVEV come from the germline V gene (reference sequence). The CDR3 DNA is TGTGCCAGCAGTTTTTCAGGGGCTCCTTACGAGCAGTACTTC. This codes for CASSFSGAPYEQYF.

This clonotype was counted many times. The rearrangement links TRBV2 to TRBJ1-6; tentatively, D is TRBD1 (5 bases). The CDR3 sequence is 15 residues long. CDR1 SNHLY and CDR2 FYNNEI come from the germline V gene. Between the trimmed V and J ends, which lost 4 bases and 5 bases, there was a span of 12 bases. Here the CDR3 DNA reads TGTGCCAGCAGTGGTCGGGGACTCGATAATTCACCCCTCCACTTT. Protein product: CASSGRGLDNSPLHF.

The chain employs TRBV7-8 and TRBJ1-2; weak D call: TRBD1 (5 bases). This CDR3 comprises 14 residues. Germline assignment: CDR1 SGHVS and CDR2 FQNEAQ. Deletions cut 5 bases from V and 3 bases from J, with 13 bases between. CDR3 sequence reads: CASSTGRGDYGYTF. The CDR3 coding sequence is TGTGCCAGCAGCACCGGCCGGGGGGACTATGGCTACACCTTC.

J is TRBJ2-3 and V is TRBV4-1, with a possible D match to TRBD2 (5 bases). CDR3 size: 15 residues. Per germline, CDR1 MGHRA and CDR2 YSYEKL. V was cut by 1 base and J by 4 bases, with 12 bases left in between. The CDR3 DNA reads TGCGCCAGCAGCCAAGCTAGCAGGTCATCAGATACGCAGTATTTT. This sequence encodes CASSQASRSSDTQYF.

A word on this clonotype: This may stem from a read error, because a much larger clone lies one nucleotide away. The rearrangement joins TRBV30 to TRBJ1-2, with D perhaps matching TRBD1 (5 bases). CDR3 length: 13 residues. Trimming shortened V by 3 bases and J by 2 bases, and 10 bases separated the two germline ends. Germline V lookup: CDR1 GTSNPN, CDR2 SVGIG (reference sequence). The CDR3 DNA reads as TGTGCCTGGAGGGGCAGGGTAAACTATGGCTACACCTTC. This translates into CAWRGRVNYGYTF.

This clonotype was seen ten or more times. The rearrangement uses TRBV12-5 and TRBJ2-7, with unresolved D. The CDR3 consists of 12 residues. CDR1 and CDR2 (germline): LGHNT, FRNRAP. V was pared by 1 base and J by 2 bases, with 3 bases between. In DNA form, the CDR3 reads TGTGCTAGTGGTTTGGGACCCTACGAGCAGTACTTC. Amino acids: CASGLGPYEQYF.

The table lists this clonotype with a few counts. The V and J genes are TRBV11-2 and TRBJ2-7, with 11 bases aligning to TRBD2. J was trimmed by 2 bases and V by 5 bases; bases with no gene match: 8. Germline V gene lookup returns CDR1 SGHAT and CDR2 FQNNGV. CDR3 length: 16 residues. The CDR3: CASSLRTSGYTYEQYF. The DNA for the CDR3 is TGTGCCAGCAGCCTACGGACTAGCGGGTACACCTACGAGCAGTACTTC.

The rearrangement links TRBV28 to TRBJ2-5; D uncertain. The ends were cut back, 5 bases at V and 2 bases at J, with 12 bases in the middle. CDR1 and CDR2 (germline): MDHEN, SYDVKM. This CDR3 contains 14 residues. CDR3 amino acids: CASSTQTIQETQYF. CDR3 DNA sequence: TGTGCCAGCAGTACTCAGACCATACAAGAGACCCAGTACTTC.

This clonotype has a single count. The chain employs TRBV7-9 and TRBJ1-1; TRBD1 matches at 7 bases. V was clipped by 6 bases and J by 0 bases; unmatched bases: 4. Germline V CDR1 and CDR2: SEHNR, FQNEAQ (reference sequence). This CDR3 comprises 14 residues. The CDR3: CASRGDSLNTEAFF. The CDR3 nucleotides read TGTGCCAGCAGGGGGGACAGCTTGAACACTGAAGCTTTCTTT.